Listed below are T cell receptor beta chains from one sample, sequenced in a study of blood T cell repertoires in COVID-19. The table came from immunoSEQ multiplex PCR; TCRdb's copy has only in-frame clones and leaves some out. This table has roughly 150,000 clones, about 89% appearing once. The sample taken for sequencing was peripheral blood. All receptors come from a man between 60 and 75 years old with active or convalescent COVID-19. Both conserved end residues are part of each CDR3. The D gene is left open where the match is weak. Expanded clones get a size class; other rows say once, few or many, or leave the size out.

cdr3_nt cdr3_aa j_call d_call clone_size v_call
TGTGCCACAGAACTTAGCGGGAGGAGCAATGAGCAGTTCTTC CATELSGRSNEQFF TRBJ2-1 TRBD2 NA TRBV7-2
TGTGCCAGCAGTTCCGCCCGCAGGGCTAAAGAGACCCAGTACTTC CASSSARRAKETQYF TRBJ2-5 NA NA TRBV6-6
TGCAGTGCTAGTCAGGACACCAATCAGCCCCAGCATTTT CSASQDTNQPQHF TRBJ1-5 NA NA TRBV20-1
TGTGCCAGCAGCCCCCGGAGGTCGAGCTCCTATAATTCACCCCTCCACTTT CASSPRRSSSYNSPLHF TRBJ1-6 NA once TRBV9
TGTGCCAGCAGCCCGGGGGGGTTAGGCTCACCCCTCCACTTT CASSPGGLGSPLHF TRBJ1-6 NA NA TRBV6-5
TGTGCCAGCAGCTTGAGATGGCGGGCGTCCTACAATGAGCAGTTCTTC CASSLRWRASYNEQFF TRBJ2-1 NA NA TRBV11-2
TGTGCCAGCAGCGCATTTCTAGCGGGGGCCGGGGAGCTGTTTTTT CASSAFLAGAGELFF TRBJ2-2 TRBD2 NA TRBV7-2
TGTGCCAGCAGTTATACGGGAAGGGTTGACACCGGGGAGCTGTTTTTT CASSYTGRVDTGELFF TRBJ2-2 NA NA TRBV6-5
TGTGCCAGCAGTTCCCCGGGGGCAGGGGGAAGCTCACCCCTCCACTTT CASSSPGAGGSSPLHF TRBJ1-6 TRBD1 NA TRBV28
TGTGCCAGCAGCCAGGGGGGGGCGGGCCAGACCCAGTACTTC CASSQGGAGQTQYF TRBJ2-5 NA NA TRBV3-1/TRBV3-2
TGTGCCAGCAGCGTAGATTGGGGGCCATCCTACGAGCAGTACTTC CASSVDWGPSYEQYF TRBJ2-7 NA NA TRBV9
TGTGCCAGCAGACAGGGGGCTAGGAGAAGCTACACCTTC CASRQGARRSYTF TRBJ1-2 TRBD1 NA TRBV28
TGTGCCAGCAGCTTAGGCGGGGGCCGGAGCAATCAGCCCCAGCATTTT CASSLGGGRSNQPQHF TRBJ1-5 NA once TRBV7-2
TGTGCCAGCAGCGTTCTCGGGGGGGCAGTTGAGCAGTTCTTC CASSVLGGAVEQFF TRBJ2-1 TRBD2 NA TRBV9
TGTGCCAGCAGCCCCGGGACAGGGGATCAGCCCCAGCATTTT CASSPGTGDQPQHF TRBJ1-5 TRBD1 NA TRBV5-5
TGTGCCAGCAGTGAAAGGCGGCCGGATGAGACCCAGTACTTC CASSERRPDETQYF TRBJ2-5 NA NA TRBV2